The 24 T cell receptor beta chains below come from one sample, sequenced in a study of CD8 T cells in ankylosing spondylitis. These TCRs' antigens remain unknown. TCRdb itself ran the 5' RACE reads through MiXCR, one entry per CDR3 protein. The repertoire holds 450,000 to 550,000 distinct CDR3 sequences, with approximately 5.3% as singletons. Findings and limits, study-wide: Apparently characteristic of ankylosing spondylitis blood was a TCR beta motif (eight highly homologous variants).

What was sequenced was blood, either unsorted or a sorted T cell fraction (not recorded which). Receptor source: a male donor with ankylosing spondylitis.

This chain uses TRBV14 with TRBJ2-1; a weak D match, TRBD2 (6 bases). The V end was cut by 1 base, the J end by 9 bases, with 10 bases between. The germline CDR1 and CDR2 sequences are SGHDN and FVKESK. The CDR3 length is 13 residues. The CDR3 nucleotides are TGTGCCAGCAGCCAAGGAGGACTACTTGAGCAGTTCTTC. Its protein is CASSQGGLLEQFF.

This chain links TRBV6-2 or TRBV6-3 with TRBJ2-5; the D is unclear. V lost 4 bases and J 5 bases, leaving 14 bases between the germline ends. Germline V gene sequence: CDR1 MNHEY, CDR2 SVGEGT. CDR3 size: 14 residues. The CDR3 DNA sequence: TGTGCCAGCAGTTTTGGATCCTATGGCGAGACCCAGTACTTC. Translated: CASSFGSYGETQYF.

In its sample, this clonotype was seen many times. The chain is built from TRBV27 and TRBJ2-1, with 9 bases matching TRBD1. This CDR3 region has 15 residues. Per germline, CDR1 MNHEY and CDR2 SMNVEV (reference sequence). Trimming at V came to 6 bases and at J to 2 bases, leaving 5 bases not matched to a gene. CDR3 loop: CASRQGQGAYNEQFF. The CDR3 coding sequence is TGTGCCAGCAGACAGGGACAGGGTGCCTACAATGAGCAGTTCTTC.

At least ten counts were recorded for this clonotype. The genes are TRBV4-2 and TRBJ1-1; D is ambiguous. Trimming took off 5 bases at V and 0 bases at J, with 16 bases between the two ends. From germline, CDR1 is LGHNA and CDR2 YNFKEQ. This CDR3 comprises 16 residues. CDR3 region: CASSERTVNVNTEAFF. The DNA for the CDR3 is TGTGCCAGCAGCGAGCGGACGGTAAACGTGAACACTGAAGCTTTCTTT.

This clonotype was seen a few times. The chain couples TRBV11-2 to TRBJ1-1; 8 bases agree with TRBD1. The CDR3 length is 14 residues. Germline-derived CDR1 and CDR2 are SGHAT and FQNNGV. With V trimmed by 5 bases and J by 3 bases, 5 bases remained unmatched. CDR3 sequence reads: CASSKGQADTEAFF. Written as DNA, the CDR3 is TGTGCCAGCAGCAAGGGACAGGCGGACACTGAAGCTTTCTTT.

The rearrangement joins TRBV4-2 to TRBJ2-1; D gene uncertain. Deletions cut 2 bases from V and 3 bases from J, with 20 bases between. Looked up from germline, CDR1 is LGHNA and CDR2 is YNFKEQ. The CDR3 consists of 18 residues. CDR3 in DNA: TGTGCCAGCAGCCAACCTCCGAAGGGTGTTAGTTACTACAATGAGCAGTTCTTC. It translates to CASSQPPKGVSYYNEQFF.

This clonotype has at least ten counts. The rearrangement links TRBV20-1 to TRBJ2-5, with TRBD2 as a possible D gene (5 bases). Germline CDR1 reads DFQATT; CDR2 reads SNEGSKA (reference sequence). The CDR3 sequence is 15 residues long. V lost 3 bases and J lost 1, with 15 bases in between. The CDR3 DNA follows: TGCAGTGCTAGCGGACTTCGAACATCCCAAGAGACCCAGTACTTC. The encoded protein is CSASGLRTSQETQYF.

This clonotype was recorded at least ten times. The gene calls are TRBV24-1 and TRBJ2-1; perhaps TRBD1 as D (5 bases). This CDR3 has 13 amino acids. Germline V gene data show CDR1 as KGHDR and CDR2 as SFDVKD. V lost 5 bases and J 8 bases, leaving 12 bases between the germline ends. The CDR3 DNA reads as TGTGCCACCAGTGTCGCCTGGGGCCATGAGCAGTTCTTC. As protein: CATSVAWGHEQFF.

In this sample, this clonotype turned up many times. This rearrangement joins TRBV9 to TRBJ2-7; D gene uncertain. CDR1 is SGDLS, CDR2 YYNGEE, per germline. This CDR3 comprises 13 residues. The V end was cut by 4 bases, the J end by 2 bases, with 10 bases between. CDR3 nucleotide sequence: TGTGCCAGCAGCACCCGAGAAGCCTACGAGCAGTACTTC. It encodes CASSTREAYEQYF.

This clonotype was recorded at least ten times. The J gene is TRBJ1-6, the V gene TRBV7-9; D is unresolved. The CDR3 runs 14 residues. Germline V lookup: CDR1 SEHNR, CDR2 FQNEAQ (reference sequence). Trimming cost V 1 base and J 5 bases, with 6 bases left between them. CDR3 residues: CASSLVADNSPLHF. DNA of the CDR3: TGTGCCAGCAGCTTAGTGGCGGATAATTCACCCCTCCACTTT.

This clonotype was picked up many times. This chain connects TRBV4-1 to TRBJ2-2; D unresolved. Germline CDR1 is MGHRA and CDR2 is YSYEKL. V lost 1 base and J lost 0, with 6 bases in between. CDR3 size: 15 residues. The CDR3 loop is CASSQGHSNTGELFF. DNA of the CDR3: TGCGCCAGCAGCCAAGGACATTCGAACACCGGGGAGCTGTTTTTT.

This clonotype has ten or more counts. V is TRBV5-1 and J is TRBJ2-7; 12 nucleotides align to TRBD1. This CDR3 region has 16 residues. V was pared by 3 bases and J by 4 bases, with 8 bases of the junction left unmatched. Germline V lookup: CDR1 SGHRS, CDR2 YFSETQ. The CDR3 bases are TGCGCCAGCAGCTCACTTCTGGGACAGGGGGCATACGAGCAGTACTTC. Protein product: CASSSLLGQGAYEQYF.

This chain joins TRBV12-3 or TRBV12-4 and TRBJ2-2; 7 positions agree with TRBD1. The CDR3 loop spans 15 amino acids. V lost 6 bases to trimming and J lost 7 bases; unmatched junction nucleotides: 11. The CDR3 coding sequence is TGTGCCAGCAGCCACCCCCGGGACAGAATCGGGGAGCTGTTTTTT. This translates into CASSHPRDRIGELFF.

This clonotype has ten or more counts. The genes are TRBV20-1 and TRBJ1-5; weak D call: TRBD1 (5 bases). The germline gives CDR1 DFQATT, CDR2 SNEGSKA (reference sequence). The CDR3 runs 13 residues. The V end was cut by 3 bases, the J end by 4 bases, with 10 bases between. CDR3 nucleotides: TGCAGTGCTAGCGACAGCCTAAATCAGCCCCAGCATTTT. Translating it yields CSASDSLNQPQHF.

This clonotype was counted ten times or more. The chain couples TRBV7-9 to TRBJ1-1; D is unresolved. CDR1 and CDR2 (germline): SEHNR, FQNEAQ (reference sequence). Trimming left V 3 bases short and J 4 bases short, with 6 bases between. This CDR3 has 12 residues. CDR3 sequence reads: CASSLGFTEAFF. DNA of the CDR3: TGTGCCAGCAGCTTGGGTTTCACTGAAGCTTTCTTT.

This clonotype has a count of ten or more. The V gene is TRBV20-1, the J gene TRBJ1-2; tentatively, D is TRBD1 (5 bases). CDR1 is DFQATT, CDR2 SNEGSKA, per germline (reference sequence). The V end lost 7 bases, the J end lost 8 bases, and 14 bases lay between the germline ends. The CDR3 runs to 11 residues. The CDR3 bases are TGCAGTGGGCGGGGGGAAGGAGGCTACACCTTC. Translation: CSGRGEGGYTF.

The table lists this clonotype with many counts. This chain uses TRBV25-1 with TRBJ1-3; TRBD1 might be the D (6 bases). Looked up from germline, CDR1 is MGHDK and CDR2 is SYGVNS. This CDR3 has 15 residues. Trimming stripped 3 bases from V and 5 bases from J, with 14 bases between. The CDR3 region has the DNA TGTGCCAGCAGTGACCCCAGGGGATCCAGAAACACCATATATTTT. Protein: CASSDPRGSRNTIYF.

This clonotype has a count of ten or more. V is TRBV10-3 and J is TRBJ2-1, with 11 bases matching TRBD2. The V and J ends lost 4 bases and 5 bases, in that order; junction bases with no gene match: 16. Per the germline V gene, CDR1 is ENHRY and CDR2 is SYGVKD. This CDR3 spans 19 amino acids. CDR3 sequence reads: CAISATGLAVLPNNNEQFF. CDR3 nucleotides: TGTGCCATCAGTGCGACGGGACTAGCGGTCTTACCGAACAACAATGAGCAGTTCTTC.

This clonotype was found many times. The gene calls are TRBV15 and TRBJ2-7; no definite D call. The CDR3 consists of 14 residues. Germline lookup yields CDR1 LNHNV and CDR2 YYDKDF (reference sequence). The ends were cut back, 5 bases at V and 0 bases at J, with 11 bases in the middle. DNA of the CDR3: TGTGCCACCAGCTTATCAGAGAGCTCCTACGAGCAGTACTTC. It is translated as CATSLSESSYEQYF.

This clonotype was detected ten times or more. V is TRBV5-5 and J is TRBJ2-3; D is unclear. Trimming took 2 bases from V and 0 from J, leaving 7 bases between them. Germline lookup yields CDR1 SGHKS and CDR2 YYEKEE (reference sequence). The CDR3 spans 14 residues. CDR3 coding DNA: TGTGCCAGCAGCTTCCAGATTAGCACAGATACGCAGTATTTT. Protein: CASSFQISTDTQYF.

V and J are TRBV11-3 and TRBJ1-2, with 10 bases identical to TRBD1. The CDR3 length is 15 residues. From germline, CDR1 is SGHNT and CDR2 YENEEA. V gave up 0 bases and J gave up 9 bases; unmatched junction bases: 7. The CDR3 DNA follows: TGTGCCAGCAGCTTAGACGCTGACAGGGGGCTGTGCTACACCTTC. It codes for CASSLDADRGLCYTF.

Only a few counts were recorded for this clonotype. A read error is possible here, since a much larger clone lies one base away. J is TRBJ1-1 and V is TRBV15, with 7 nucleotides matching TRBD1. With V trimmed by 0 bases and J by 3 bases, 7 bases remained unmatched. The germline V gene encodes CDR1 LNHNV and CDR2 YYDKDF (reference sequence). This CDR3 region has 16 residues. CDR3 bases: TGTGCCACCAGCAGAGATCAGGGGGGCAGTGACACTGAAGCTTTCTTT. Protein sequence: CATSRDQGGSDTEAFF.

This clonotype was seen ten or more times. The chain links TRBV12-3 or TRBV12-4 to TRBJ2-1; D may be TRBD1 (6 bases). CDR3 length equals 16 residues. The V gene lost 7 bases and the J gene lost 4 bases, with 20 bases spanning the gap. The CDR3 coding sequence is TGTGCCAGCACCCCCGTTGACAGGTTGCCATACAATGAGCAGTTCTTC. Its translation is CASTPVDRLPYNEQFF.

The chain carries TRBV5-1 and TRBJ2-1; 8 nucleotides match TRBD2. The junction had 9 bases not matched to a gene; V was cut back by 3 bases and J by 4 bases. Germline V gene sequence: CDR1 SGHRS, CDR2 YFSETQ. This CDR3 comprises 16 residues. CDR3 residues: CASSSHFSGIYNEQFF. The CDR3 DNA sequence: TGCGCCAGCAGCTCGCATTTTAGCGGGATATACAATGAGCAGTTCTTC.